Listed below are T cell receptor beta chains from one sample, sequenced in a study of shared clonotypes between healthy human individuals. Some clones are missing from TCRdb's copy, which holds only in-frame ones; the method was immunoSEQ multiplex PCR. The sample lists 1,500,000 or so clones; approximately 97% were seen once. Sequencing was performed on naive CD4+ T cells sorted from blood. The origin of the receptors is a man aged 30-40 years in good health. CDR3s include the opening cysteine and the closing phenylalanine or tryptophan.

cdr3_aa: CASSEARDQPQHF
v_call: TRBV2

cdr3_aa: CASSPGNLWAGVAYNEQFF
v_call: TRBV5-1

cdr3_aa: CASIDYPSDEQYF
v_call: TRBV28

cdr3_aa: CATFPLGMINEQFF
v_call: TRBV7-8

cdr3_aa: CASSLPGGPQHF
v_call: TRBV7-2

cdr3_aa: CASSQGGTAPIAQYF
v_call: TRBV23-1

cdr3_aa: CSVENPSTQFF
v_call: TRBV29-1

cdr3_aa: CASSIPGRGYEQYF
v_call: TRBV19

cdr3_aa: CASSRDRVSNSYEQYF
v_call: TRBV4-3

cdr3_aa: CSVGRPSGHYTDTQYF
v_call: TRBV29-1

cdr3_aa: CASSASSYEQYF
v_call: TRBV7-9

cdr3_aa: CASSQDRVGLASYEQYF
v_call: TRBV4-1

cdr3_aa: CASSLWGSETQYF
v_call: TRBV5-1